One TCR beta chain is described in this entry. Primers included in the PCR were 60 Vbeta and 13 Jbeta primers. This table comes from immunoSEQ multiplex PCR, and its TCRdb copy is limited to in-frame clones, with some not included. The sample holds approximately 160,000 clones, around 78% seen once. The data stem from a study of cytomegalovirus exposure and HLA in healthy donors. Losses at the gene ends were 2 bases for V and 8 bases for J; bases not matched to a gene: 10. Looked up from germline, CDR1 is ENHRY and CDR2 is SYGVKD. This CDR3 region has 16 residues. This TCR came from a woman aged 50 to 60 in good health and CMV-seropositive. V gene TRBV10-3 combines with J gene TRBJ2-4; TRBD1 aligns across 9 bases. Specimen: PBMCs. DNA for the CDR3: TGTGCCATCAGTGAGCTTAAACCGGGACAGGGTCACATTCAGTACTTC. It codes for CAISELKPGQGHIQYF.